The 10 T cell receptor beta chains reported below all come from one sample, sequenced in a study of T cells in localized non-small cell lung cancer. Clones were sequenced by immunoSEQ multiplex PCR, and TCRdb holds only the in-frame ones, with some missing. The sample shows approximately 25,000 clones, 75% to 95% of them seen only once. The starting material was peripheral blood, obtained before any cancer treatment. These receptors were taken from a woman aged 35 to 69 with stage I lung adenocarcinoma.

CDR3 sequence reads: CASSLRLTNEQFF. DNA for the CDR3: TGTGCCAGCAGCTTAAGGCTAACCAATGAGCAGTTCTTC. V is TRBV13 and J is TRBJ2-1; no reliable D call. The V gene's germline CDR1 is PRHDT and CDR2 FYEKMQ (reference sequence). CDR3 size: 13 residues. Trimming removed 2 bases at V and 6 bases at J, with 8 bases between.

The chain links TRBV5-8 to TRBJ2-2, with 7 bases that match TRBD1. The CDR3 covers 17 residues. The V segment lost 1 base and the J segment 0 bases; nucleotides outside the gene matches: 6. CDR1 and CDR2 (germline): SGHTS, YDEGEE. The CDR3 nucleotides read TGTGCCAGCAGCTTGAATCCGGGGACAGCGAACACCGGGGAGCTGTTTTTT. Protein sequence: CASSLNPGTANTGELFF.

The rearrangement uses TRBV6-5 and TRBJ2-7; 10 bases are a match to TRBD2. The CDR3 consists of 14 residues. The junction had 11 bases not matched to a gene; V was cut back by 6 bases and J by 9 bases. Germline assignment: CDR1 MNHEY and CDR2 SVGAGI. This CDR3 is CASRPLAGALGQYF. The CDR3 nucleotides are TGTGCCAGCAGGCCGCTAGCGGGAGCCCTCGGGCAGTACTTC.

This clone was seen only once. This chain joins TRBV19 and TRBJ1-2; 7 bases are a match to TRBD1. This CDR3 is 15 amino acids long. From germline, CDR1 is LNHDA and CDR2 SQIVND (reference sequence). The trim removed 5 bases at V and 7 bases at J, leaving 13 bases unmatched. As DNA, the CDR3 is TGTGCCAGTAGTGCGGTGACAGGGTGGAAAGGTGGCTACACCTTC. It yields the protein CASSAVTGWKGGYTF.

The V and J genes are TRBV28 and TRBJ1-2; D is possibly TRBD1 (6 bases). Germline V gene sequence: CDR1 MDHEN, CDR2 SYDVKM. The CDR3 is 15 amino acids. V was trimmed by 6 bases and J by 5 bases, leaving 19 bases between them. CDR3 in amino acids: CASRKGQIHLYGYTF. For the CDR3, the DNA is TGTGCCAGCAGAAAAGGACAGATCCACCTTTATGGCTACACCTTC.

The gene calls are TRBV19 and TRBJ2-3; possibly TRBD2 for D (5 bases). CDR3 size: 14 residues. V was clipped by 5 bases and J by 0 bases, with 9 bases between them. Germline V CDR1 and CDR2: LNHDA, SQIVND (reference sequence). CDR3 sequence (DNA): TGTGCCAGTAGTTCCCGGACTAGCACAGATACGCAGTATTTT. Translated, it gives CASSSRTSTDTQYF.

This clone was recorded once. The V and J genes are TRBV5-5 and TRBJ1-2; possibly TRBD1 for D (5 bases). Germline V lookup: CDR1 SGHKS, CDR2 YYEKEE (reference sequence). Between the trimmed V and J ends, which lost 6 bases and 3 bases, there was a span of 15 bases. The CDR3 totals 14 residues. CDR3 nucleotide sequence: TGTGCCAGCACCCGACAGCCGTCGGACTATGGCTACACCTTC. Translated: CASTRQPSDYGYTF. Together with reference TRBV5-5 and TRBJ1-2, the CDR3 gives the full variable domain: DAGVTQSPTHLIKTRGQQVTLRCSPISGHKSVSWYQQVLGQGPQFIFQYYEKEERGRGNFPDRFSARQFPNYSSELNVNALLLGDSALYLCASTRQPSDYGYTFGSGTRLTVV.

The chain joins TRBV6-5 to TRBJ2-7; D tentatively reads TRBD1 or TRBD2 (6 bases each). The CDR3 length is 14 residues. Germline-derived CDR1 and CDR2 are MNHEY and SVGAGI. V shed 6 bases and J shed 2 bases, with 14 bases lying between them. The CDR3 sequence is CASRPGADTYEQYF. The CDR3 coding sequence is TGTGCCAGCAGGCCGGGGGCGGATACCTACGAGCAGTACTTC.

This chain connects TRBV6-1 to TRBJ2-1; D is ambiguous. This CDR3 has 14 amino acids. Trimming removed 2 bases from V and 9 bases from J, with 14 bases in between. Germline CDR1 and CDR2: MNHNS and SASEGT. Here the CDR3 DNA reads TGTGCCAGCAGTGAATGGACCACCCGAGGTGAGCAGTTCTTC. As protein: CASSEWTTRGEQFF.

The chain links TRBV29-1 to TRBJ1-1; weak D call: TRBD1 (6 bases). The CDR3 totals 13 residues. In germline, CDR1 is SQVTM, CDR2 ANQGSEA. The V end was cut by 6 bases, the J end by 4 bases, with 15 bases between. CDR3 DNA: TGCAGCGTCGCTGAGGGGGTGGGCACTGAAGCTTTCTTT. Its protein is CSVAEGVGTEAFF. The whole variable domain, remainder taken from reference TRBV29-1 and TRBJ1-1, is SAVISQKPSRDICQRGTSLTIQCQVDSQVTMMFWYRQQPGQSLTLIATANQGSEATYESGFVIDKFPISRPNLTFSTLTVSNMSPEDSSIYLCSVAEGVGTEAFFGQGTRLTVV.